Described below is a single T cell receptor beta chain sequence and its context. Its antigen is unknown. These data originate in a study of shared clonotypes between healthy human individuals. Regarding the study as a whole: Among the subsets, naive ones generally showed larger estimated richness than memory ones.

Samples underwent the assay at deep level. The data were produced by immunoSEQ multiplex PCR, yet TCRdb's version contains in-frame clones alone and is incomplete. The data contain about 600,000 clones, about 96% of them singletons. Donors had no recently reported acute infections or vaccinations and were HIV-negative. In germline, CDR1 is MNHEY, CDR2 SMNVEV (reference sequence). The CDR3 has 11 amino acids. The V and J ends lost 1 base and 5 bases respectively, with 3 bases between them. The origin of this receptor is a woman in her twenties or thirties in good health. The genes are TRBV27 and TRBJ2-7; no definite D call. Sequencing was carried out using naive CD4+ T cells sorted from blood. Stated subset: CD45RA+ positively selected. DNA of the CDR3: TGTGCCAGCAGTTTATTCCACGAGCAGTACTTC. Translated, it gives CASSLFHEQYF.